This T cell receptor (beta chain) was captured in a study of blood T cells in healthy people across ages. Each donor had roughly 10 milliliters of peripheral blood drawn. PCR was performed a second time for about 7 to 12 cycles using a sample-barcoded 5' primer and a J-beta primer mix. TCRdb reanalysed the 5' RACE reads using MiXCR and keeps one entry per CDR3 protein. This table has approximately 800,000 distinct CDR3 sequences, 50% to 65% appearing once. The junction had 4 bases not matched to a gene; V was cut back by 6 bases and J by 4 bases. CDR3 length: 14 amino acids. Germline values: CDR1 SGDLS, CDR2 YYNGEE.

V usage is TRBV9 and J usage is TRBJ2-6; 7 nucleotides match TRBD1. The TCR originated in a man older than 75 in good health. Sequencing used blood. The CDR3 DNA reads TGTGCCAGCACCCAGGGGGTCGGGGCCAACGTCCTGACTTTC. Its protein product is CASTQGVGANVLTF.